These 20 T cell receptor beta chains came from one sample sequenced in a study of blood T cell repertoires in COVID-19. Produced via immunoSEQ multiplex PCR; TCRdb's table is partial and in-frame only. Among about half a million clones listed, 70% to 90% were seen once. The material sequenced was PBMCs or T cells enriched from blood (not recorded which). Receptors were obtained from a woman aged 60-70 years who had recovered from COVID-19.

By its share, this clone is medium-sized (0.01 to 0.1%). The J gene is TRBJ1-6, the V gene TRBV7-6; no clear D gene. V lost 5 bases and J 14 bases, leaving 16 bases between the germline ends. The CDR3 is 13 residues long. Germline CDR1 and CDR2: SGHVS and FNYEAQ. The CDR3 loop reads CASSPFGVESLHF. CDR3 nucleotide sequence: TGTGCCAGCAGCCCCTTCGGAGTGGAATCCCTCCACTTT.

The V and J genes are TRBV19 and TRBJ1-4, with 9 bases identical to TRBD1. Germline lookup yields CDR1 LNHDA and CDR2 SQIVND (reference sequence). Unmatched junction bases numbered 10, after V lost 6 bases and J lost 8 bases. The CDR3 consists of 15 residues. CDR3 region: CASSSLGTGQEKLFF. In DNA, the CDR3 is TGTGCCAGTAGCAGCCTCGGGACAGGGCAGGAAAAACTGTTTTTT. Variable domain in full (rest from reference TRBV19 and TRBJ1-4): DGGITQSPKYLFRKEGQNVTLSCEQNLNHDAMYWYRQDPGQGLRLIYYSQIVNDFQKGDIAEGYSVSREKKESFPLTVTSAQKNPTAFYLCASSSLGTGQEKLFFGSGTQLSVL.

CDR3 loop: CASSQLTGGNEQFF. DNA for the CDR3: TGCGCCAGCAGCCAACTGACAGGGGGCAATGAGCAGTTCTTC. This rearrangement joins TRBV5-1 to TRBJ2-1; 9 nucleotides agree with TRBD1. Germline V lookup: CDR1 SGHRS, CDR2 YFSETQ. The CDR3 totals 14 residues. V shed 4 bases and J 6 bases; nucleotides not matched to a gene: 5.

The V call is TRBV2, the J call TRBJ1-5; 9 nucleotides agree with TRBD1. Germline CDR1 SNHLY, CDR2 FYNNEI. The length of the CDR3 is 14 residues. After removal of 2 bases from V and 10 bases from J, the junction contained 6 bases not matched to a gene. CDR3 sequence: CASSETGQGSPQHF. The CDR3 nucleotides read TGTGCCAGCAGTGAAACGGGACAGGGTTCACCCCAGCATTTT.

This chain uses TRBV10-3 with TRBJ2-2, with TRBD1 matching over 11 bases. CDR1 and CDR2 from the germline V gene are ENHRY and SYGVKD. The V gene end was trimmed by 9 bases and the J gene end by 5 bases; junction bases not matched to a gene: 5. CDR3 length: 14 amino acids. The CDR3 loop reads CAMRDRGKTGELFF. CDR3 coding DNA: TGTGCCATGAGGGACAGGGGGAAGACCGGGGAGCTGTTTTTT.

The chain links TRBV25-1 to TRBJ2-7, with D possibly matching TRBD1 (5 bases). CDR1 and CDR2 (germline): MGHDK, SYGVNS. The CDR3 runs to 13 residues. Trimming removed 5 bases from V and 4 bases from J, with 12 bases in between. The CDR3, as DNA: TGTGCCAGCAGTCTATCAGGGCGATACGAGCAGTACTTC. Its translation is CASSLSGRYEQYF.

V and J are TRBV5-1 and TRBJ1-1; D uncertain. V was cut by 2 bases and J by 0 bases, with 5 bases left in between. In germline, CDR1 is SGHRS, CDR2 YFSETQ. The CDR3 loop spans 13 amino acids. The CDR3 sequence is CASSFEMNTEAFF. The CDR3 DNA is TGCGCCAGCAGCTTCGAGATGAACACTGAAGCTTTCTTT.

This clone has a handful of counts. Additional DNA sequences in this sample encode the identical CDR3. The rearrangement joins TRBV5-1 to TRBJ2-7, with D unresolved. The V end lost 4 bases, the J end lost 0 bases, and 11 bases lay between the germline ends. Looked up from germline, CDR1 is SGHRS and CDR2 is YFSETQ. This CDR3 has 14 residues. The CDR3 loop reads CASSPRQVSYEQYF. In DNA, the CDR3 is TGCGCCAGCAGCCCCAGGCAAGTCTCCTACGAGCAGTACTTC.

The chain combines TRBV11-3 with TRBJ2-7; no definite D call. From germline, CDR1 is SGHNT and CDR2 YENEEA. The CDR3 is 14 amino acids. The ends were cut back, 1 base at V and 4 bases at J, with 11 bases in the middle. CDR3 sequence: CASSLGADLYEQYF. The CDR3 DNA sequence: TGTGCCAGCAGCTTAGGGGCCGATTTATACGAGCAGTACTTC.

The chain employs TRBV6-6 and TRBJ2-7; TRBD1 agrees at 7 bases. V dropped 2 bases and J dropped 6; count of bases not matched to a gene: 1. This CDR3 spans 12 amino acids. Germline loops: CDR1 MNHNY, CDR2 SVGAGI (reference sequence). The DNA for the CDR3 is TGTGCCAGCAGTTACGCAGGGGGCGAGCAGTACGTC. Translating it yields CASSYAGGEQYV.

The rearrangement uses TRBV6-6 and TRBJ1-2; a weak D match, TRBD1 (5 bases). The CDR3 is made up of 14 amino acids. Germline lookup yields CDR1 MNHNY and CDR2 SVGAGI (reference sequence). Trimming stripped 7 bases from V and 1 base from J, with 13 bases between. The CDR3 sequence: CASTRQNLNYGYTF. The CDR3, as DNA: TGTGCCAGCACCCGACAGAACCTTAACTATGGCTACACCTTC.

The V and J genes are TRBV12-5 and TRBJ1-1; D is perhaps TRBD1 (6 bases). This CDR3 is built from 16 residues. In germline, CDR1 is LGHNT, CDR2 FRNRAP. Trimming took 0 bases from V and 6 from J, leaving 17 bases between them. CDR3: CASGLVGPGGLPEAFF. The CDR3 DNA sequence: TGTGCTAGTGGTTTGGTGGGCCCGGGGGGCCTGCCTGAAGCTTTCTTT. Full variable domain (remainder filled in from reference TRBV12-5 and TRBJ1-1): DARVTQTPRHKVTEMGQEVTMRCQPILGHNTVFWYRQTMMQGLELLAYFRNRAPLDDSGMPKDRFSAEMPDATLATLKIQPSEPRDSAVYFCASGLVGPGGLPEAFFGQGTRLTVV.

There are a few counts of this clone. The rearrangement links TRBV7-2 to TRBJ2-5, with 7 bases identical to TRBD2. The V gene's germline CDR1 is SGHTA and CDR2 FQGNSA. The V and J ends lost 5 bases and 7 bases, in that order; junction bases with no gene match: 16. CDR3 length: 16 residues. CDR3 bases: TGTGCCAGCAGCCAATTCGAGGCGGGGGTGCGCGGGACCCAGTACTTC. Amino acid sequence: CASSQFEAGVRGTQYF.

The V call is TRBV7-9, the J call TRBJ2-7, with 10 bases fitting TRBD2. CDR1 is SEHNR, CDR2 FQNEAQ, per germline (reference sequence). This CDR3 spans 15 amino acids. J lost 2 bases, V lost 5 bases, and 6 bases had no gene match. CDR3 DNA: TGTGCCAGCAGCCTTTCTAGCGGGGGTACCTACGAGCAGTACTTC. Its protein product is CASSLSSGGTYEQYF.

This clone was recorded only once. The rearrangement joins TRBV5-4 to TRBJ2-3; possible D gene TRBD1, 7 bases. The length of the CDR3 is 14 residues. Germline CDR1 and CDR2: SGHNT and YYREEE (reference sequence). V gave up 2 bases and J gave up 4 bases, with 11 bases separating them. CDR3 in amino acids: CASSFRGVADTQYF. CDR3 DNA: TGTGCCAGCAGCTTCAGGGGGGTAGCAGATACGCAGTATTTT.

The CDR3 nucleotides read TGTGCCAGCAGCTCGGTGGGCAGGGAGGAGCATGCTTTCTTT. Translated: CASSSVGREEHAFF. This chain connects TRBV5-6 to TRBJ1-1; the D gene is possibly TRBD1 (5 bases). The CDR3 contains 14 residues. V gave up 3 bases and J gave up 11 bases, with 20 bases separating them. Germline V gene data show CDR1 as SGHDT and CDR2 as YYEEEE.

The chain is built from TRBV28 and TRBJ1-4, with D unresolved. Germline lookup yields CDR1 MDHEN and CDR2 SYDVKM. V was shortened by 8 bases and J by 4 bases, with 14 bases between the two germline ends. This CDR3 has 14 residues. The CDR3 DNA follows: TGTGCCAGCGGCCTAGCGGACCGTAATGAAAAACTGTTTTTT. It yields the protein CASGLADRNEKLFF.

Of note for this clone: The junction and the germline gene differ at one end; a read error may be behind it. CDR3 residues: CASGLSGQGSSNSPLHF. The CDR3 nucleotides are TGTGCTAGTGGTTTGTCCGGACAGGGATCCTCTAATTCACCCCTCCACTTT. The V call is TRBV12-5, the J call TRBJ1-6; 8 positions agree with TRBD1. Germline V gives CDR1 LGHNT, CDR2 FRNRAP. The CDR3 has 17 residues.

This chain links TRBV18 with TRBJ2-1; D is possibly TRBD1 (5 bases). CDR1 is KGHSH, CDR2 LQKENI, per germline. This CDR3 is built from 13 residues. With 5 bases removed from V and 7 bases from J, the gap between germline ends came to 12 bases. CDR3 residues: CASSTTAHNEQFF. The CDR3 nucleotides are TGTGCCAGCTCAACGACAGCTCATAATGAGCAGTTCTTC.

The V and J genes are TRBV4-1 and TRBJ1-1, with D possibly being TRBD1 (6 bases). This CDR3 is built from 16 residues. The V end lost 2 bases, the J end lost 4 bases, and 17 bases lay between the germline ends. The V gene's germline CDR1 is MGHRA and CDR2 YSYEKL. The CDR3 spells CASSQILQGSSTEAFF. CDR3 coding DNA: TGCGCCAGCAGCCAAATCCTACAGGGTAGTAGCACTGAAGCTTTCTTT.